This T cell receptor beta chain was documented in a study of T cell responses to AZD1222 COVID-19 vaccine. This CDR3 spans 17 amino acids. J lost 8 bases, V lost 2 bases, and 12 bases had no gene match. Germline V CDR1 and CDR2: MGHRA, YSYEKL. Assay used: immunoSEQ multiplex PCR; TCRdb lists only in-frame clones, some missing. The sample shows under 130,000 clones, over 75% of them seen only once. The chain links TRBV4-1 to TRBJ2-1; the match to TRBD2 covers 10 bases. The material was peripheral blood, obtained on day 0 of AZD1222 vaccination. The source is an adult in good health. The CDR3 is CASSQPASGGRAYEQFF. Here the CDR3 DNA reads TGCGCCAGCAGCCAACCTGCTAGCGGGGGAAGGGCATATGAGCAGTTCTTC.